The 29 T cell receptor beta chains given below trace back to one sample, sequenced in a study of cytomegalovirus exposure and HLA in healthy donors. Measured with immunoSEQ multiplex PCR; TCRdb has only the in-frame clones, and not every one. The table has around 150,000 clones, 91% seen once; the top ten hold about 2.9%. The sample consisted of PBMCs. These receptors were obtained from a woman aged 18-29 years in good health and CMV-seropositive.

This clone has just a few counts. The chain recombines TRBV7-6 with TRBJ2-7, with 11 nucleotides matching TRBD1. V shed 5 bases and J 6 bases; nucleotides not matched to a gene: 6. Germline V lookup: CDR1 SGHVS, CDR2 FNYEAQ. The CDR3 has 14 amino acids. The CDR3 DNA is TGTGCCAGCAGCACCCGGACAGGGGGCGCCGAGCAGTACTTC. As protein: CASSTRTGGAEQYF. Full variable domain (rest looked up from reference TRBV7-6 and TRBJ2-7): GAGVSQSPRYKVTKRGQDVALRCDPISGHVSLYWYRQALGQGPEFLTYFNYEAQQDKSGLPNDRFSAERPEGSISTLTIQRTEQRDSAMYRCASSTRTGGAEQYFGPGTRLTVT.

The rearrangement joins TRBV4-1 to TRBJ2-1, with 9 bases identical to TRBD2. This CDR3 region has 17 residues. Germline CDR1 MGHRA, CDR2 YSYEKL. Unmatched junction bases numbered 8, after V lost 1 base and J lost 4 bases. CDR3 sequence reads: CASSQVSATSGYNEQFF. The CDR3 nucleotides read TGCGCCAGCAGCCAAGTTTCCGCCACTAGCGGGTACAATGAGCAGTTCTTC.

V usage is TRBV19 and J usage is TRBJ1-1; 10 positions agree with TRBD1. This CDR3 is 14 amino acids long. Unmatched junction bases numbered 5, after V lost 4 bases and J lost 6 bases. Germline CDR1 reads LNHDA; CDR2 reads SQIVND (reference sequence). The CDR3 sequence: CASSRGQGVSEAFF. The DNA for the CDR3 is TGTGCCAGTAGTAGAGGACAGGGGGTCTCTGAAGCTTTCTTT.

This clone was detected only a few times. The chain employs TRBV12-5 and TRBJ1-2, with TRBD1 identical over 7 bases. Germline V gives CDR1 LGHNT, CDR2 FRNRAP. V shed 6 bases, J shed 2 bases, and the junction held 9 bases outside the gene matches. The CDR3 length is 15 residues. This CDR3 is CASGRVGTANYGYTF. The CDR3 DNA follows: TGTGCTAGTGGCAGGGTAGGGACAGCAAACTATGGCTACACCTTC.

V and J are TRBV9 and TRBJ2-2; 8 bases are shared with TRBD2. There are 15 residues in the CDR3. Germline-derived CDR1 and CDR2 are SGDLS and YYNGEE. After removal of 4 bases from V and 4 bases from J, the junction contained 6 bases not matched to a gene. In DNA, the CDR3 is TGTGCCAGCAGCCCCAGCGGGAGCTTCACCGGGGAGCTGTTTTTT. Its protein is CASSPSGSFTGELFF.

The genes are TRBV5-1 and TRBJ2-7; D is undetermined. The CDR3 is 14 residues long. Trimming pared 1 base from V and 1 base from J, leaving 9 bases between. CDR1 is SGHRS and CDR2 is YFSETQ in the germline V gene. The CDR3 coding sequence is TGCGCCAGCAGCTTGCGGTCACCTTCCTACGAGCAGTACTTC. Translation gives CASSLRSPSYEQYF.

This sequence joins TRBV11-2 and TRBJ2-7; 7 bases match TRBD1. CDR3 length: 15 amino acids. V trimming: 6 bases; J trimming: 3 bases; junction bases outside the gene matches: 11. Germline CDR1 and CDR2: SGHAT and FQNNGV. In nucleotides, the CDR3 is TGTGCCAGCAGTCCCTCCCCGGGACAGAACTACGAGCAGTACTTC. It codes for CASSPSPGQNYEQYF.

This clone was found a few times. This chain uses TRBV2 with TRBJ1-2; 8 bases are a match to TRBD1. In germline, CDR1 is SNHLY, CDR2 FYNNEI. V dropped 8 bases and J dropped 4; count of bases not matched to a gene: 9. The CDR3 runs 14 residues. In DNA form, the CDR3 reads TGTGCCAGCGGCAACAGGGGGGCTATCTATGGCTACACCTTC. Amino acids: CASGNRGAIYGYTF.

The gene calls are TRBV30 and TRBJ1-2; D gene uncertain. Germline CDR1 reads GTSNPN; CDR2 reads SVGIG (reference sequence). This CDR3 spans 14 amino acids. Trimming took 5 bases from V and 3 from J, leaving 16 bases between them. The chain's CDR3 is CAWQEPLSYYGYTF. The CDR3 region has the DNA TGTGCCTGGCAGGAACCCCTCAGCTACTATGGCTACACCTTC.

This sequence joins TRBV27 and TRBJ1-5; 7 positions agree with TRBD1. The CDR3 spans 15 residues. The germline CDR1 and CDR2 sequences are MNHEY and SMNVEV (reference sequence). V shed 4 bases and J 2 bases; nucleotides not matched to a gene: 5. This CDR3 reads CASSWSGGGNQPQHF. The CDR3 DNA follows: TGTGCCAGCAGTTGGTCAGGGGGAGGCAATCAGCCCCAGCATTTT.

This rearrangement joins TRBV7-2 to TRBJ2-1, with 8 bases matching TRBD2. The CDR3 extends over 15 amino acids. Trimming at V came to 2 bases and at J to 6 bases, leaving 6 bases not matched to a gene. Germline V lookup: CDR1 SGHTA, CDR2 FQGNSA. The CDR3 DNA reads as TGTGCCAGCAGCTTAAACCGGGGGGGCCCCAATGAGCAGTTCTTC. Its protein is CASSLNRGGPNEQFF.

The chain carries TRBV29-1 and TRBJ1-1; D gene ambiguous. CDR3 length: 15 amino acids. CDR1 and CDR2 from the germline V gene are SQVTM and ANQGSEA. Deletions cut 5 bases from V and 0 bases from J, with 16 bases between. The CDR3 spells CSVCPRHSLNTEAFF. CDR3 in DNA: TGCAGCGTTTGCCCCCGCCACAGCTTGAACACTGAAGCTTTCTTT.

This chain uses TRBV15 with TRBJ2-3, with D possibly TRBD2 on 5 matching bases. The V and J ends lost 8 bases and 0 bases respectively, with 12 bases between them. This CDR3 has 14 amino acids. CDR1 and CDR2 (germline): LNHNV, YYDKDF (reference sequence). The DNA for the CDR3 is TGTGCCACCGCCACGGGGATTAGCACAGATACGCAGTATTTT. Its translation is CATATGISTDTQYF.

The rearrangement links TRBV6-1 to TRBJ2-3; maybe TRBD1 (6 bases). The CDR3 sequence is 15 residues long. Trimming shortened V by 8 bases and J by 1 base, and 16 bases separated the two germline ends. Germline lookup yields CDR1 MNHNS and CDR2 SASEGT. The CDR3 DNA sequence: TGTGCCAGCCCCTCGACAGGCCGGCGCACAGATACGCAGTATTTT. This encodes CASPSTGRRTDTQYF.

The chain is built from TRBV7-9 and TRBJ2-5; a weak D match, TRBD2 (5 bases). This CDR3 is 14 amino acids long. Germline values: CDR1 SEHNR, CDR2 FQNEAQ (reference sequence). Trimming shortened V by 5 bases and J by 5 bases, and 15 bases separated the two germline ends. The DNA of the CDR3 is TGTGCCAGCAGCGCTAGTCCCCGAGGGGAGACCCAGTACTTC. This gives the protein CASSASPRGETQYF. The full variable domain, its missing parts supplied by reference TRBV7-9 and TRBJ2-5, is DTGVSQNPRHKITKRGQNVTFRCDPISEHNRLYWYRQTLGQGPEFLTYFQNEAQLEKSRLLSDRFSAERPKGSFSTLEIQRTEQGDSAMYLCASSASPRGETQYFGPGTRLLVL.

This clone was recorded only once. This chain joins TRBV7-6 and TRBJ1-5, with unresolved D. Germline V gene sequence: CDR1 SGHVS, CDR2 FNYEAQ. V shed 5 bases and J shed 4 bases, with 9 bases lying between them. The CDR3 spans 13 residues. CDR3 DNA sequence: TGTGCCAGCAGCCCGAACAGAAATCAGCCCCAGCATTTT. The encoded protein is CASSPNRNQPQHF.

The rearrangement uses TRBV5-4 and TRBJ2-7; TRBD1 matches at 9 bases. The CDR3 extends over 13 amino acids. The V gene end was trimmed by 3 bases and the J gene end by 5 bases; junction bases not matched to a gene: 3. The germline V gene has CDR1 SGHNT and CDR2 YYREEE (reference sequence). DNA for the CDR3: TGTGCCAGCAGCTGGGACAGGGAGGACGAGCAGTACTTC. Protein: CASSWDREDEQYF.

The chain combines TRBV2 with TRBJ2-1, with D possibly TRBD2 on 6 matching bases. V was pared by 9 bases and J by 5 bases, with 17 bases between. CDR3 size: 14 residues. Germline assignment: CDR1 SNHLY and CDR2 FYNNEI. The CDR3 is CASVPTGTHNEQFF. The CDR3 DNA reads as TGTGCCAGTGTCCCTACCGGGACTCACAATGAGCAGTTCTTC.

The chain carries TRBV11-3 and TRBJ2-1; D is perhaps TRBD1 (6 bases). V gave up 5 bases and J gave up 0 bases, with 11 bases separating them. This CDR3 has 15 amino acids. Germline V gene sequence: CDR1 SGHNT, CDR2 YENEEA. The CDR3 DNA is TGTGCCAGCAGCCAAGGGGGTGTCTCCTACAATGAGCAGTTCTTC. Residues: CASSQGGVSYNEQFF.

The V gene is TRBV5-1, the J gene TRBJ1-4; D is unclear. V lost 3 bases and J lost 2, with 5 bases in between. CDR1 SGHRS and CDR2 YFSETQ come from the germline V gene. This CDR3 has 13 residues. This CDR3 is CASSSSTNEKLFF. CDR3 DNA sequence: TGCGCCAGCAGCTCTAGTACTAATGAAAAACTGTTTTTT.

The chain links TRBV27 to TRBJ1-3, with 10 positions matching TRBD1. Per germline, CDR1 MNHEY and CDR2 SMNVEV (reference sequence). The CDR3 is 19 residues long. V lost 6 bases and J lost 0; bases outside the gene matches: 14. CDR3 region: CASRPRSGTGASSGNTIYF. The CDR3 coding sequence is TGTGCCAGCAGACCTCGGAGCGGGACAGGGGCAAGCTCTGGAAACACCATATATTTT.

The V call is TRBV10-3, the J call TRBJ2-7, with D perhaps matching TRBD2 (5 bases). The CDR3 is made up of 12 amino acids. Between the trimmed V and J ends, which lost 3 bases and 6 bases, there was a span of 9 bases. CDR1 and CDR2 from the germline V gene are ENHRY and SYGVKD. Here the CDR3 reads CAISDDGVEQYF. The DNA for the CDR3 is TGTGCCATCAGTGATGACGGGGTCGAGCAGTACTTC.

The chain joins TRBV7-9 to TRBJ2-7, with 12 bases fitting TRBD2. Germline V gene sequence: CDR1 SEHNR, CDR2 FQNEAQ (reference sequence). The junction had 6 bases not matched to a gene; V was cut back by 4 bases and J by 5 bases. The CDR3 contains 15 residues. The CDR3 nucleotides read TGTGCCAGCAGCTCGACTAGCGGGAGACCTCACGAGCAGTACTTC. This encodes CASSSTSGRPHEQYF.

This CDR3 is CASSPSGANTGELFF. In DNA form, the CDR3 reads TGTGCCAGCAGCCCGAGCGGGGCAAACACCGGGGAGCTGTTTTTT. This chain joins TRBV9 and TRBJ2-2, with 7 bases identical to TRBD2. This CDR3 spans 15 amino acids. CDR1 is SGDLS, CDR2 YYNGEE, per germline. The junction had 5 bases not matched to a gene; V was cut back by 4 bases and J by 2 bases.

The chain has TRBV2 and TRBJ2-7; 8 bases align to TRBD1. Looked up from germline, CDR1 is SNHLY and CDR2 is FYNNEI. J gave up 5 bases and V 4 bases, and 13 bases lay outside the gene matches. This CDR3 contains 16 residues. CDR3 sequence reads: CASSAPGQGAFDEQYF. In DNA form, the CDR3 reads TGTGCCAGCAGTGCCCCGGGGCAGGGGGCGTTCGACGAGCAGTACTTC.

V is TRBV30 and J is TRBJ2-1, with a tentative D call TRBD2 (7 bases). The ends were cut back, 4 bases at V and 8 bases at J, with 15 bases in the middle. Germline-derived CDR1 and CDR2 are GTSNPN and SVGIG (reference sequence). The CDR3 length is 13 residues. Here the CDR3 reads CAWTQRGRDEQFF. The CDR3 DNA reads TGTGCCTGGACTCAGAGGGGGAGGGATGAGCAGTTCTTC.

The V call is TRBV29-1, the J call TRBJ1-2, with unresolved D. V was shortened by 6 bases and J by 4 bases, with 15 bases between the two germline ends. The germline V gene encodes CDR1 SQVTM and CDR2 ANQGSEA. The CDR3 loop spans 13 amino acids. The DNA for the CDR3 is TGCAGCGTCATGCAGGATCGGGGCTATGGCTACACCTTC. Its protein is CSVMQDRGYGYTF.

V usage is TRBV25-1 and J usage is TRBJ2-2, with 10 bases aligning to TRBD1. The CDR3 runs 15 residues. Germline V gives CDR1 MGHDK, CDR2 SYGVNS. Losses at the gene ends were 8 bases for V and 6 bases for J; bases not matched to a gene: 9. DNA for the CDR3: TGTGCCAGCGGGAGACAGGGGGCGGTAGCCGGGGAGCTGTTTTTT. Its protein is CASGRQGAVAGELFF.

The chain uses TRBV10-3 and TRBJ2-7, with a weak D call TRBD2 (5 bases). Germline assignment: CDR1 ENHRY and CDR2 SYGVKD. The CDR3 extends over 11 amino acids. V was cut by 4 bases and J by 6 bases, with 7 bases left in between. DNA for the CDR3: TGTGCCATCAGTGCGGCGGGCGAGCAGTACTTC. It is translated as CAISAAGEQYF.